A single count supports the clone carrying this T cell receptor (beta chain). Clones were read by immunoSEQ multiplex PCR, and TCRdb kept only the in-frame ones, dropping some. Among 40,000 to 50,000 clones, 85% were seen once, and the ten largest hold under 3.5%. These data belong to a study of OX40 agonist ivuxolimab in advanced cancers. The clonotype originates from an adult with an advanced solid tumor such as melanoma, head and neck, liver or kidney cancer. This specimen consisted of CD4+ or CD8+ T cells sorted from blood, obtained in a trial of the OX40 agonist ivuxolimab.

The CDR3 protein is CASSVGLSRGQETQYF. The CDR3 nucleotides read TGTGCCAGCAGCGTAGGTCTTAGTAGGGGGCAAGAGACCCAGTACTTC. J is TRBJ2-5 and V is TRBV9; perhaps TRBD1 as D (6 bases). The CDR3 is 16 amino acids. The V end was cut by 0 bases, the J end by 2 bases, with 14 bases between. Per germline, CDR1 SGDLS and CDR2 YYNGEE.